This T cell receptor beta chain originates from a study of cytomegalovirus exposure and HLA in healthy donors. Primers: 60 Vbeta forward and 13 Jbeta reverse. TCRdb keeps only in-frame clones here, not all; method: immunoSEQ multiplex PCR. This table holds roughly 57,000 clones. The CDR3 is 16 residues long. Germline V gives CDR1 LNHDA, CDR2 SQIVND (reference sequence). The junction had 5 bases not matched to a gene; V was cut back by 4 bases and J by 5 bases. What was sequenced was PBMCs. V usage is TRBV19 and J usage is TRBJ2-1, with TRBD2 identical over 13 bases. The sequence derives from a man in his late teens or twenties in good health and CMV-seropositive. The CDR3 DNA follows: TGTGCCAGTAGTAAACCCGGGACTAGCGGGAACAATGAGCAGTTCTTC. Protein sequence: CASSKPGTSGNNEQFF. The full variable domain, in which reference TRBV19 and TRBJ2-1 provide the parts outside the CDR3, is DGGITQSPKYLFRKEGQNVTLSCEQNLNHDAMYWYRQDPGQGLRLIYYSQIVNDFQKGDIAEGYSVSREKKESFPLTVTSAQKNPTAFYLCASSKPGTSGNNEQFFGPGTRLTVL.